The entry that follows covers one T cell receptor (beta chain) sequence. What it binds is not known. A much more abundant neighbour one base away suggests this may be a read error. The authors used Ficoll-Paque density gradient centrifugation to separate PBMCs. The input was around 9.9 ml of fresh peripheral blood. This specimen comes from a study of Graves' ophthalmopathy and Graves' hyperthyroidism. Whole-study context: No treatment had been given when peripheral blood was collected at initial diagnosis. Study findings and constraints: Most clonotypes expanded in thyroid above 0.001 frequency were present in blood too. Ophthalmopathy and stable hyperthyroidism were discriminated by a 13-signature model, with over 85% sensitivity and 81.08% specificity.

Per the germline V gene, CDR1 is SGHRS and CDR2 is YFSETQ. Trimming stripped 4 bases from V and 4 bases from J, with 17 bases between. The CDR3 extends over 15 amino acids. Investigators amplified TCR beta CDR3 regions from RNA transcripts. RT-PCR was first run with HTBI primers, then multiplex PCR in a second round. TCRdb reprocessed the multiplex PCR reads with MiXCR, giving one entry per CDR3 protein. Of about 740,000 distinct CDR3 sequences in the sample, about 44% were seen once. The receptor's source is an adult man with Graves' ophthalmopathy. The rearrangement joins TRBV5-1 to TRBJ1-2; D uncertain. Sequencing was carried out using peripheral blood. The CDR3 is CASSLGSWGGYGYTF. The DNA of the CDR3 is TGCGCCAGCAGCCTAGGCAGCTGGGGAGGCTATGGCTACACCTTC.